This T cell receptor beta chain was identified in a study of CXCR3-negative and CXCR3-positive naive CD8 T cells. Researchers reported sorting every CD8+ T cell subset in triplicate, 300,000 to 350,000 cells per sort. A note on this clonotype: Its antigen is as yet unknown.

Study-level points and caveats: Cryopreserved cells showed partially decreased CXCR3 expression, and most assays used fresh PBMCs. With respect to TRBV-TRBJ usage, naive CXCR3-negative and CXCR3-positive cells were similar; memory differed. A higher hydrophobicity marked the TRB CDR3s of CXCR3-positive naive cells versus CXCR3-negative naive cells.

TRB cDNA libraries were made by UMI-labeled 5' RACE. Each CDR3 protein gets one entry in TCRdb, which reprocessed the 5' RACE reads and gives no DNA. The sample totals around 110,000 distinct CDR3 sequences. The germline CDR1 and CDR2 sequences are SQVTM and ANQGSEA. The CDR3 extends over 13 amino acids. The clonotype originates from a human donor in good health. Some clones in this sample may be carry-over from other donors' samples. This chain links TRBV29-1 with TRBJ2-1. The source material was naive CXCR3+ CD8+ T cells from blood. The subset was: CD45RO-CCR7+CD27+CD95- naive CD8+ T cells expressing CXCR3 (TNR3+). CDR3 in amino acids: CSVDTADGDEQFF.